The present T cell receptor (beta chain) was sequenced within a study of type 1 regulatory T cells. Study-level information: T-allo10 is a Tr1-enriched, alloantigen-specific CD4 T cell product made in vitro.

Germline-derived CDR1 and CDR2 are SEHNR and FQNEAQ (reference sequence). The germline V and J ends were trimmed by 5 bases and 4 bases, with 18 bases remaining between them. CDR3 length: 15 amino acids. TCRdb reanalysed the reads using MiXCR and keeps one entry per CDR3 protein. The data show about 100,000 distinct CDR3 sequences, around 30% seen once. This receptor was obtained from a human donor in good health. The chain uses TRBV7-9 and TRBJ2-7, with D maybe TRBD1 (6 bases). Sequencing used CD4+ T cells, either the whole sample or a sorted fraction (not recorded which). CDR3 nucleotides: TGTGCCAGCAGCCCTACTCTAGGTCAGGGGTACGAGCAGTACTTC. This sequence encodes CASSPTLGQGYEQYF.